This is a list of T cell receptor beta chains from one sample in a study of identical twins. In TCRdb, the 5' RACE reads were re-called with MiXCR into one record per CDR3 protein. This sample has fewer than 500,000 distinct CDR3 sequences; 14% occur once, and the top ten carry approximately 1%. This same sample was also taken into another study, of yellow fever vaccine responses in identical twins.

Material: CD4+ T cells sorted from blood. The receptors come from a woman under 30 in good health. Both conserved end residues are part of each CDR3. The order of the fields is V gene, J gene, CDR3 protein.

TRBV6-1	TRBJ2-1	CASSPEVGLAANEQFF
TRBV11-2	TRBJ2-1	CASSTKAGGSHNEQFF
TRBV7-2	TRBJ2-3	CASSSRGGGDTQYF
TRBV27	TRBJ1-1	CASRGFNTEAFF
TRBV20-1	TRBJ2-1	CSARDASGRFYNEQFF
TRBV6-5	TRBJ2-7	CASSPGYVQYF
TRBV30	TRBJ2-1	CAWIYPPAPEQFF
TRBV28	TRBJ2-1	CASSPSKGRSSYNEQFF
TRBV7-2	TRBJ1-3	CASSLGIGSSGNTIYF
TRBV2	TRBJ2-7	CASIRVQTYEQYF
TRBV20-1	TRBJ2-1	CSARPPLTSPSSYNEQFF
TRBV20-1	TRBJ2-3	CSAWGSPDTQYF
TRBV29-1	TRBJ2-3	CSALDHSATQYF
TRBV7-2	TRBJ2-2	CASREGHNTGELFF
TRBV29-1	TRBJ1-4	CSAGDNRGLFF
TRBV28	TRBJ2-5	CASGGQGRETQYF
TRBV5-1	TRBJ1-2	CASSSQGADYGYTF
TRBV28	TRBJ1-2	CASSIEDGPYGYTF
TRBV29-1	TRBJ2-3	CSVRWRDTQYF
TRBV2	TRBJ2-1	CASYGLAYNEQFF
TRBV7-2	TRBJ2-5	CASSLKGATTRQETQYF
TRBV12-3/TRBV12-4	TRBJ2-3	CASRPFLLALGTQYF